The next 30 T cell receptor beta chains were all read from a single sample in a study of response to subunit inactivated influenza vaccine. TCRdb recomputed calls from the RT-PCR reads with MiXCR, one row per CDR3 protein. This sample has under 800,000 distinct CDR3 sequences, with about 15% found just once. The starting material was PBMCs from blood, obtained 14 to 15 days before vaccination. These receptors all stem from a man over 45 who received an inactivated influenza vaccine.

This chain links TRBV21-1 with TRBJ2-6. TRBV21-1 is designated a pseudogene. The CDR3 covers 17 residues. The CDR3 sequence: CACSKRTESSGANVLTF. The CDR3 bases are TGTGCCTGCAGCAAACGGACGGAGAGCTCTGGGGCCAACGTCCTGACTTTC.

The rearrangement joins TRBV9 to TRBJ2-2; 11 bases fit TRBD2. Looked up from germline, CDR1 is SGDLS and CDR2 is YYNGEE. The CDR3 has 17 amino acids. V lost 0 bases to trimming and J lost 5 bases; unmatched junction nucleotides: 6. Written as DNA, the CDR3 is TGTGCCAGCAGCGTAGGTAGCGGGGGGGCCTGGACCGGGGAGCTGTTTTTT. Translated: CASSVGSGGAWTGELFF.

The sample holds many counts of this clonotype. This chain uses TRBV5-6 with TRBJ2-1; D possibly matches TRBD1 or TRBD2 (6 bases each). Trimming pared 1 base from V and 9 bases from J, leaving 11 bases between. The germline V gene encodes CDR1 SGHDT and CDR2 YYEEEE. The length of the CDR3 is 13 residues. The CDR3 DNA reads TGTGCCAGCAGCTTGAAGGGGGGCATTGAGCAGTTCTTC. This gives the protein CASSLKGGIEQFF.

This clonotype appeared a few times. The rearrangement uses TRBV20-1 and TRBJ2-7; 9 bases are a match to TRBD1. This CDR3 has 14 residues. Germline loops: CDR1 DFQATT, CDR2 SNEGSKA (reference sequence). Trimming took 1 base from V and 7 from J; bases not matched to a gene: 8. The CDR3 DNA is TGCAGTGCTAGAGGTACCGGGACAGGGCTTGAGCAGTACTTC. As protein: CSARGTGTGLEQYF.

The V and J genes are TRBV7-8 and TRBJ2-4, with D perhaps TRBD1 (6 bases). The V gene lost 1 base and the J gene lost 4 bases, with 11 bases spanning the gap. Germline CDR1 reads SGHVS; CDR2 reads FQNEAQ. The CDR3 extends over 15 amino acids. The CDR3 coding sequence is TGTGCCAGCAGCTTAGGCCGGGACAAAAAAAACATTCAGTACTTC. The encoded protein is CASSLGRDKKNIQYF. Supplemented by reference TRBV7-8 and TRBJ2-4, the full variable domain reads GAGVSQSPRYKVAKRGQDVALRCDPISGHVSLFWYQQALGQGPEFLTYFQNEAQLDKSGLPSDRFFAERPEGSVSTLKIQRTQQEDSAVYLCASSLGRDKKNIQYFGAGTRLSVL.

This clonotype has ten or more counts. The CDR3, as DNA: TGTGCCAGCAGTTCGGGCTCCAGCTCCTATAATTCACCCCTCCACTTT. Protein: CASSSGSSSYNSPLHF. This chain uses TRBV12-3 or TRBV12-4 with TRBJ1-6; no clear D gene. V lost 4 bases, J lost 0 bases, and 10 bases lay in between. The CDR3 has 16 amino acids.

There are many counts of this clonotype. This chain connects TRBV5-1 to TRBJ2-1, with a weak D call TRBD2 (6 bases). CDR1 SGHRS and CDR2 YFSETQ come from the germline V gene. The germline V and J ends were trimmed by 5 bases and 5 bases, with 8 bases remaining between them. The CDR3 has 12 amino acids. The DNA for the CDR3 is TGCGCCAGCAGAGGACTACACAATGAGCAGTTCTTC. Translation: CASRGLHNEQFF.

This chain connects TRBV18 to TRBJ2-2; D might be TRBD1 (6 bases). Germline V gene data show CDR1 as KGHSH and CDR2 as LQKENI. V was shortened by 3 bases and J by 4 bases, with 12 bases between the two germline ends. The length of the CDR3 is 15 residues. This chain's CDR3 is CASSPSQDSTGELFF. The CDR3 region has the DNA TGTGCCAGCTCACCGTCCCAGGACAGCACCGGGGAGCTGTTTTTT.

This clonotype was seen repeatedly, ten times or more. The chain recombines TRBV2 with TRBJ1-4, with a weak D call TRBD1 (5 bases). Deletions cut 2 bases from V and 11 bases from J, with 9 bases between. Germline V lookup: CDR1 SNHLY, CDR2 FYNNEI. This CDR3 spans 12 amino acids. The CDR3 coding sequence is TGTGCCAGCAGTGAAAGGGGCCCGAAACTGTTTTTT. Translation gives CASSERGPKLFF. Together with reference TRBV2 and TRBJ1-4, the CDR3 gives the full variable domain: EPEVTQTPSHQVTQMGQEVILRCVPISNHLYFYWYRQILGQKVEFLVSFYNNEISEKSEIFDDQFSVERPDGSNFTLKIRSTKLEDSAMYFCASSERGPKLFFGSGTQLSVL.

This chain uses TRBV6-1 with TRBJ2-7; 8 nucleotides align to TRBD1. Germline trimming cut 1 base from V and 5 bases from J; bases unmatched to any gene: 13. CDR1 is MNHNS and CDR2 is SASEGT in the germline V gene. This CDR3 comprises 17 residues. Written as DNA, the CDR3 is TGTGCCAGCAGTGAAGTCAATTGGACAGGGATCCCCAACGAGCAGTACTTC. Its protein is CASSEVNWTGIPNEQYF.

J is TRBJ1-1 and V is TRBV6-2 or TRBV6-3; D possibly corresponds to TRBD1 (6 bases). V gave up 4 bases and J gave up 3 bases, with 15 bases separating them. The CDR3 runs to 15 residues. Looked up from germline, CDR1 is MNHEY and CDR2 is SVGEGT. The CDR3 DNA is TGTGCCAGCAGTTCCTTAGAAAACAGGGACACTGAAGCTTTCTTT. Translating it yields CASSSLENRDTEAFF.

The chain links TRBV14 to TRBJ2-1; TRBD1 might be the D (6 bases). The germline V gene encodes CDR1 SGHDN and CDR2 FVKESK. This CDR3 comprises 21 residues. Trimming removed 7 bases at V and 1 base at J, with 32 bases between. Here the CDR3 reads CASTPNFRQELARRSYNEQFF. The CDR3 coding sequence is TGTGCCAGCACACCCAACTTTCGACAGGAGTTGGCGCGGAGATCCTACAATGAGCAGTTCTTC. The full variable domain, rest sourced from reference TRBV14 and TRBJ2-1, is EAGVTQFPSHSVIEKGQTVTLRCDPISGHDNLYWYRRVMGKEIKFLLHFVKESKQDESGMPNNRFLAERTGGTYSTLKVQPAELEDSGVYFCASTPNFRQELARRSYNEQFFGPGTRLTVL.

V usage is TRBV6-2 or TRBV6-3 and J usage is TRBJ2-7; D remains ambiguous. The CDR3 totals 14 residues. The germline V gene has CDR1 MNHEY and CDR2 SVGEGT. The V end was cut by 2 bases, the J end by 3 bases, with 11 bases between. DNA for the CDR3: TGTGCCAGCAGTTACCGGGCCAACTACTACGAGCAGTACTTC. It yields the protein CASSYRANYYEQYF.

CDR3 nucleotides: TGCGCCAGCAGTCCCGGGACAGGGACCAATACGCGACCCCAGCATTTT. Protein sequence: CASSPGTGTNTRPQHF. The J gene is TRBJ1-5, the V gene TRBV10-2, with 9 bases fitting TRBD1. Germline trimming cut 5 bases from V and 10 bases from J; bases unmatched to any gene: 15. Germline CDR1 and CDR2: WSHSY and SAAADI. The CDR3 contains 16 residues.

A few counts support this clonotype. V and J are TRBV29-1 and TRBJ2-1, with D perhaps matching TRBD1 or TRBD2 (6 bases each). V was cut by 7 bases and J by 1 base, with 14 bases left in between. Germline values: CDR1 SQVTM, CDR2 ANQGSEA. The CDR3 is 14 amino acids. CDR3 in amino acids: CSAAGGSSYNEQFF. The CDR3 coding sequence is TGCAGCGCGGCCGGGGGCAGTTCCTACAATGAGCAGTTCTTC.

J is TRBJ1-1 and V is TRBV5-1, with 7 positions matching TRBD1. This CDR3 has 13 residues. The V gene's germline CDR1 is SGHRS and CDR2 YFSETQ. The ends lost 8 bases at V and 2 bases at J; junction bases unmatched: 6. The CDR3 loop reads CASQTGTNTEAFF. The CDR3 DNA sequence: TGCGCCAGTCAGACAGGGACCAACACTGAAGCTTTCTTT.

This clonotype was observed a handful of times. The gene calls are TRBV5-1 and TRBJ2-1; the match to TRBD1 covers 8 bases. V lost 2 bases to trimming and J lost 9 bases; unmatched junction nucleotides: 1. Germline-derived CDR1 and CDR2 are SGHRS and YFSETQ. The CDR3 has 12 amino acids. The CDR3, as DNA: TGCGCCAGCAGCTTCGGACAGGGTGAGCAGTTCTTC. Residues: CASSFGQGEQFF.

In this sample, this clonotype turned up a few times. The chain uses TRBV29-1 and TRBJ1-2; no clear D. There are 13 residues in the CDR3. Looked up from germline, CDR1 is SQVTM and CDR2 is ANQGSEA. The V end lost 4 bases, the J end lost 8 bases, and 17 bases lay between the germline ends. CDR3 residues: CSVVVAATLGYTF. CDR3 nucleotides: TGCAGCGTTGTTGTGGCGGCTACACTCGGCTACACCTTC. Based on the CDR3 plus reference TRBV29-1 and TRBJ1-2, the full variable domain is SAVISQKPSRDICQRGTSLTIQCQVDSQVTMMFWYRQQPGQSLTLIATANQGSEATYESGFVIDKFPISRPNLTFSTLTVSNMSPEDSSIYLCSVVVAATLGYTFGSGTRLTVV.

J is TRBJ2-3 and V is TRBV11-2; 11 positions agree with TRBD2. This CDR3 is built from 17 residues. The germline gives CDR1 SGHAT, CDR2 FQNNGV. J lost 8 bases, V lost 0 bases, and 10 bases had no gene match. The CDR3 here is CASSLDPLAGGRGTQYF. The CDR3 DNA follows: TGTGCCAGCAGCTTAGATCCCCTAGCGGGGGGTAGGGGTACGCAGTATTTT.

This clonotype appeared a few times. CDR3 nucleotides: TGCGCCAGCAGCCAAGTCTTCGGACGGACCCGGGTTGATACGCAGTATTTT. This sequence encodes CASSQVFGRTRVDTQYF. The chain has TRBV4-1 and TRBJ2-3; unclear D gene. The CDR3 runs 17 residues. The germline V and J ends were trimmed by 1 base and 6 bases, with 20 bases remaining between them. CDR1 MGHRA and CDR2 YSYEKL come from the germline V gene.

As concerns this clonotype: At one boundary the junction diverges from the germline segment, which might be a read error. The gene calls are TRBV5-1 and TRBJ2-5; the match to TRBD1 covers 11 bases. CDR1 is SGHRS, CDR2 YFSETQ, per germline. The CDR3 extends over 16 amino acids. The CDR3 DNA follows: TGCGCCAGCCGCTTGGGGACAGGGGGAACCCCAGAGACCCAGTACTTC. Protein sequence: CASRLGTGGTPETQYF.

The rearrangement joins TRBV7-8 to TRBJ1-5; the D gene is possibly TRBD1 (6 bases). This CDR3 region has 16 residues. V dropped 1 base and J dropped 1 base, with 11 bases sitting between them. The germline gives CDR1 SGHVS, CDR2 FQNEAQ. The CDR3 is CASSLGSGVSNQPQHF. The CDR3 DNA reads as TGTGCCAGCAGCTTAGGTTCAGGGGTAAGCAATCAGCCCCAGCATTTT.

The V gene is TRBV5-1, the J gene TRBJ2-1; TRBD1 agrees at 9 bases. Trimming took 0 bases from V and 6 from J; bases not matched to a gene: 7. Germline loops: CDR1 SGHRS, CDR2 YFSETQ. CDR3 size: 16 residues. In nucleotides, the CDR3 is TGCGCCAGCAGCTTGGAACCCGGGACAGGGTTCAATGAGCAGTTCTTC. Translated: CASSLEPGTGFNEQFF.

This clonotype was recorded a few times. The chain has TRBV3-1 and TRBJ2-1, with a weak D call TRBD2 (5 bases). The CDR3 has 13 amino acids. Germline V CDR1 and CDR2: LGHDT, YNNKEL (reference sequence). The V end was cut by 0 bases, the J end by 7 bases, with 7 bases between. CDR3 in amino acids: CASSQEGVNEQFF. CDR3 DNA: TGTGCCAGCAGCCAAGAGGGAGTGAATGAGCAGTTCTTC.

This clonotype was found a few times. The CDR3 nucleotides are TGTGCCAGCAGTTCCTCAGGACAGGGGTACTACAATGAGCAGTTCTTC. Its translation is CASSSSGQGYYNEQFF. The rearrangement uses TRBV28 and TRBJ2-1; 9 bases are a match to TRBD1. The ends lost 4 bases at V and 3 bases at J; junction bases unmatched: 7. The CDR3 totals 16 residues. Germline CDR1 is MDHEN and CDR2 is SYDVKM.

This clonotype was detected only a few times. The V and J genes are TRBV28 and TRBJ2-3, with 12 bases aligning to TRBD2. The germline V gene encodes CDR1 MDHEN and CDR2 SYDVKM. V shed 3 bases and J 6 bases; nucleotides not matched to a gene: 7. CDR3 length equals 16 residues. The CDR3 reads CASSFFGLAGPDTQYF. The CDR3 nucleotides read TGTGCCAGCAGTTTCTTCGGACTAGCGGGGCCTGATACGCAGTATTTT.

The chain's CDR3 is CSVTGTGEKLFF. Written as DNA, the CDR3 is TGCAGCGTCACCGGGACAGGTGAAAAACTGTTTTTT. The J gene is TRBJ1-4, the V gene TRBV29-1; 8 positions agree with TRBD1. CDR1 is SQVTM and CDR2 is ANQGSEA in the germline V gene. Trimming took 6 bases from V and 7 from J; bases not matched to a gene: 4. There are 12 residues in the CDR3.

There are a few counts of this clonotype. This chain links TRBV11-3 with TRBJ2-1, with 13 bases lining up with TRBD2. This CDR3 contains 16 residues. Trimming removed 1 base from V and 9 bases from J; junction bases left unmatched: 6. CDR1 is SGHNT and CDR2 is YENEEA in the germline V gene. The CDR3, as DNA: TGTGCCAGCAGCTTAGTGGGGACTAGCGGGAATCCTGAGCAGTTCTTC. Protein: CASSLVGTSGNPEQFF. The whole variable domain, filled in from reference TRBV11-3 and TRBJ2-1, reads EAGVVQSPRYKIIEKKQPVAFWCNPISGHNTLYWYLQNLGQGPELLIRYENEEAVDDSQLPKDRFSAERLKGVDSTLKIQPAELGDSAVYLCASSLVGTSGNPEQFFGPGTRLTVL.

The rearrangement joins TRBV20-1 to TRBJ2-7; perhaps TRBD2 as D (6 bases). The CDR3 extends over 13 amino acids. Per germline, CDR1 DFQATT and CDR2 SNEGSKA (reference sequence). V lost 4 bases and J 6 bases, leaving 16 bases between the germline ends. The CDR3 DNA sequence: TGCAGTGCTACAGATAGACGGGGGATCGAGCAGTACTTC. It specifies CSATDRRGIEQYF.

The V call is TRBV7-8, the J call TRBJ2-5; unclear D gene. The CDR3 contains 15 residues. Germline V CDR1 and CDR2: SGHVS, FQNEAQ. V was clipped by 2 bases and J by 2 bases, with 12 bases between them. CDR3 coding DNA: TGTGCCAGCAGCTTAAGGCGGCCAGTGCAAGAGACCCAGTACTTC. Translated, it gives CASSLRRPVQETQYF.